These 2 T cell receptor beta chains share one sample of origin, sequenced in a study of blood T cell repertoires in COVID-19. Produced via immunoSEQ multiplex PCR; TCRdb's table is partial and in-frame only. The table has approximately 60,000 clones, more than 75% seen once. Sequencing used peripheral blood. The source is a man aged 50 or older with active COVID-19.

The J gene is TRBJ2-5, the V gene TRBV18, with a tentative D call TRBD2 (5 bases). Germline V gene sequence: CDR1 KGHSH, CDR2 LQKENI. Trimming stripped 4 bases from V and 4 bases from J, with 10 bases between. This CDR3 comprises 13 residues. In DNA form, the CDR3 reads TGTGCCAGCTCACAACAGCGGTCAGAGACCCAGTACTTC. Protein: CASSQQRSETQYF. Filled out from reference TRBV18 and TRBJ2-5, the complete variable domain reads NAGVMQNPRHLVRRRGQEARLRCSPMKGHSHVYWYRQLPEEGLKFMVYLQKENIIDESGMPKERFSAEFPKEGPSILRIQQVVRGDSAAYFCASSQQRSETQYFGPGTRLLVL.

The chain couples TRBV5-1 to TRBJ1-3, with TRBD1 matching over 8 bases. Germline trimming cut 4 bases from V and 4 bases from J; bases unmatched to any gene: 4. The germline V gene encodes CDR1 SGHRS and CDR2 YFSETQ. This CDR3 spans 14 amino acids. The CDR3 nucleotides read TGCGCCAGCAGCGTGGACAGGGCCGGAAACACCATATATTTT. It yields the protein CASSVDRAGNTIYF.